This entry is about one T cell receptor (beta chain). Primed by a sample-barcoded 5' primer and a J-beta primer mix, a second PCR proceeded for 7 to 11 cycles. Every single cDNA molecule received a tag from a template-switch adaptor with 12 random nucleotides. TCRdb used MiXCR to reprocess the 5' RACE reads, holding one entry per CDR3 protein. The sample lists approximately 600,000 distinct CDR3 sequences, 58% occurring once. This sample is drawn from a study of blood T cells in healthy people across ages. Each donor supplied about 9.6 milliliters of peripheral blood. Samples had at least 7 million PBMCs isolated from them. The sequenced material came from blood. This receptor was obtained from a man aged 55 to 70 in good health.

The CDR3 spells CASSAGTPGLANYGYTF. The CDR3 DNA reads TGTGCCAGCAGTGCCGGGACCCCAGGCCTAGCTAACTATGGCTACACCTTC. This sequence joins TRBV6-1 and TRBJ1-2, with D perhaps TRBD1 (5 bases). CDR1 is MNHNS and CDR2 is SASEGT in the germline V gene. The CDR3 contains 17 residues. V lost 4 bases and J lost 0, with 18 bases in between.